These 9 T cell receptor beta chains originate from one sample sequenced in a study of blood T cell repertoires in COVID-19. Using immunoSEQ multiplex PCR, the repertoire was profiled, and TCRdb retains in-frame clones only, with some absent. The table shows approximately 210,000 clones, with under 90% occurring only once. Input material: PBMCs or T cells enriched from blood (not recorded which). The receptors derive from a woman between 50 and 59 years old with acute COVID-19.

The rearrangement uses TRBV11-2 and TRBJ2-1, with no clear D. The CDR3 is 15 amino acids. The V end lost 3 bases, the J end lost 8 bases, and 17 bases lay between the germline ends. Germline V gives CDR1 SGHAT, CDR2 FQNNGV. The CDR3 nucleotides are TGTGCCAGCAGCTTTGCTCAGACAAATTTCGATGAGCAGTTCTTC. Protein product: CASSFAQTNFDEQFF.

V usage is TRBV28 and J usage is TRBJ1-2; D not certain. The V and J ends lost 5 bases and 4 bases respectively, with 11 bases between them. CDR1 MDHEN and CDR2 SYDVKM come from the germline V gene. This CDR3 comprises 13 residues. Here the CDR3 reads CASSTRSGYGYTF. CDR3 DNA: TGTGCCAGCAGTACACGATCGGGCTATGGCTACACCTTC.

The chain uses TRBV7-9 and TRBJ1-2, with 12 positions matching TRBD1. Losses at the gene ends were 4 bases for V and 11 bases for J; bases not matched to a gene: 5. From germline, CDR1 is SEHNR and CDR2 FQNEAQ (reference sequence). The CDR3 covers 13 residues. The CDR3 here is CASSSGQGAQYTF. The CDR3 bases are TGTGCCAGCAGCTCGGGACAGGGGGCCCAATACACCTTC.

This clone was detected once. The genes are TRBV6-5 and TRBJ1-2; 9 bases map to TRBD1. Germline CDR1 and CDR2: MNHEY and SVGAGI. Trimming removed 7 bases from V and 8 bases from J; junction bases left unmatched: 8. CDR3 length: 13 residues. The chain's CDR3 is CASTPGQGGGYTF. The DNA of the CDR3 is TGTGCCAGCACACCGGGACAGGGTGGCGGCTACACCTTC.

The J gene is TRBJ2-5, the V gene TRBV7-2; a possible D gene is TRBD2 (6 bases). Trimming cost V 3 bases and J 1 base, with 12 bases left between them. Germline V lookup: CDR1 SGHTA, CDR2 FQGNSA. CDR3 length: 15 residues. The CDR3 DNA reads TGTGCCAGCAGCTTCGGGGGAGTGGTCCAAGAGACCCAGTACTTC. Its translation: CASSFGGVVQETQYF.

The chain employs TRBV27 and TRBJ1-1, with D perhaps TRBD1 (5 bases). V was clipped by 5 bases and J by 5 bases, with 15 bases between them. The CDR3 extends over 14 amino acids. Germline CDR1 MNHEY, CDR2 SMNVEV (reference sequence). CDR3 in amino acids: CASSQNPGLTEAFF. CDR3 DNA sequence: TGTGCCAGCAGTCAAAACCCAGGGTTGACTGAAGCTTTCTTT.

CDR3 coding DNA: TGTGCCAGTAGGAGGGTAACTACTACGAACACCGGGGAGCTGTTTTTT. Translation gives CASRRVTTTNTGELFF. The chain links TRBV19 to TRBJ2-2; possible D gene TRBD2, 5 bases. Germline CDR1 and CDR2: LNHDA and SQIVND (reference sequence). The ends were cut back, 6 bases at V and 0 bases at J, with 14 bases in the middle. The CDR3 extends over 16 amino acids.

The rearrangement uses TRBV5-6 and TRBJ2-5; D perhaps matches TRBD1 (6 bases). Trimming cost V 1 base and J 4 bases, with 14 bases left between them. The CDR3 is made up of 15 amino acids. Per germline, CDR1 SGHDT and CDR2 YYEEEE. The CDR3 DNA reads TGTGCCAGCAGCTTGTCCAGGGGTCTTTTAGAGACCCAGTACTTC. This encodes CASSLSRGLLETQYF.

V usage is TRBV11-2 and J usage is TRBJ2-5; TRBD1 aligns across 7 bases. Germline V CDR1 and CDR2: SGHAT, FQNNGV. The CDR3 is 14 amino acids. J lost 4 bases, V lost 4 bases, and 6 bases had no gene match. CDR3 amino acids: CASSSGTDVETQYF. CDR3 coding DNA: TGTGCCAGCAGCTCCGGGACAGATGTAGAGACCCAGTACTTC.